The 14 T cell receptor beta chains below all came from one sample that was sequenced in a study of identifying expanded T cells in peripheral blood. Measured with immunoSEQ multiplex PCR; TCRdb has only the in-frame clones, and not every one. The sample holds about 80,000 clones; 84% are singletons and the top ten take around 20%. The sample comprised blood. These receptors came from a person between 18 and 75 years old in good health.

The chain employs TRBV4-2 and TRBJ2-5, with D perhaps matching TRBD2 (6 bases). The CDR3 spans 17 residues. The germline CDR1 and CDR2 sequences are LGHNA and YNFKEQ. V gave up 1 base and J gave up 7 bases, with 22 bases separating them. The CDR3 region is CASSQGAVSGPVGTQYF. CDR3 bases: TGTGCCAGCAGCCAAGGAGCGGTTAGCGGCCCTGTAGGGACCCAGTACTTC.

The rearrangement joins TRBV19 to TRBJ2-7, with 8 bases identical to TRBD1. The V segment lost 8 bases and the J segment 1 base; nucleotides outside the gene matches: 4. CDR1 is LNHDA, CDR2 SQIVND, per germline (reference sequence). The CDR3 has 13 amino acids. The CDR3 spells CASAQGASYEQYF. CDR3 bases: TGTGCCAGTGCCCAGGGGGCGTCCTACGAGCAGTACTTC.

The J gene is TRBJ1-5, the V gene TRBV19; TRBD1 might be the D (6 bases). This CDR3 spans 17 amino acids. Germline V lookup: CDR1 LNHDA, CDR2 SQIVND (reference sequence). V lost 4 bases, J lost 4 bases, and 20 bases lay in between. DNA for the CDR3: TGTGCCAGTAGTACTTTATTCGGACAGACCGTAAATCAGCCCCAGCATTTT. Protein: CASSTLFGQTVNQPQHF.

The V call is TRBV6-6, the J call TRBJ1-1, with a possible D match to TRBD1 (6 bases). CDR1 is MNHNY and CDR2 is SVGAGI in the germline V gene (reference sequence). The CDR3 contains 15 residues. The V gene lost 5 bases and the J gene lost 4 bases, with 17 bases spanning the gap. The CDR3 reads CASSKTTDRSTEAFF. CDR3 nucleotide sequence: TGTGCCAGCAGTAAGACAACGGACAGATCCACTGAAGCTTTCTTT.

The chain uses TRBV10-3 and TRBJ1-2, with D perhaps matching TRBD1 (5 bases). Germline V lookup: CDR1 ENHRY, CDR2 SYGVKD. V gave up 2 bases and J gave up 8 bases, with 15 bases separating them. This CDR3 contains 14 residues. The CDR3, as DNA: TGTGCCATCAGTGAGAACGGCAGGGATGGAGGCTACACCTTC. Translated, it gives CAISENGRDGGYTF.

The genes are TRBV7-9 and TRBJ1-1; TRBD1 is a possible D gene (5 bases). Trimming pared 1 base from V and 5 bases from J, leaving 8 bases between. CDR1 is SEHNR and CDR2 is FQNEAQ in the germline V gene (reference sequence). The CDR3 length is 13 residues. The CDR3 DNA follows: TGTGCCAGCAGCTTAGGGACAAGAACTGAAGCTTTCTTT. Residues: CASSLGTRTEAFF.

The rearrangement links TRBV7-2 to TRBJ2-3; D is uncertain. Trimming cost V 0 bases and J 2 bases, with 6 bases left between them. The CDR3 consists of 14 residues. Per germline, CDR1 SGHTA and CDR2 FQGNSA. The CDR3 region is CASSLARHTDTQYF. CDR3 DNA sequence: TGTGCCAGCAGCTTAGCTAGGCACACAGATACGCAGTATTTT.

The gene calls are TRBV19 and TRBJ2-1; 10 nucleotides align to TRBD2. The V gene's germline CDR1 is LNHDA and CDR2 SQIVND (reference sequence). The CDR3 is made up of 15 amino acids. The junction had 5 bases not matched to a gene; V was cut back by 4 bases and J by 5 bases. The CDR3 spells CASSTSGSPNNEQFF. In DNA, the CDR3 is TGTGCCAGTAGTACTAGCGGGAGCCCCAACAATGAGCAGTTCTTC.

The CDR3 DNA reads TGTGCCAGCAGCCTCTGGACTCCGAACACCGGGGAGCTGTTTTTT. This codes for CASSLWTPNTGELFF. This sequence joins TRBV7-9 and TRBJ2-2; tentatively, D is TRBD2 (5 bases). Germline lookup yields CDR1 SEHNR and CDR2 FQNEAQ (reference sequence). This CDR3 is 15 amino acids long. The V end lost 5 bases, the J end lost 0 bases, and 10 bases lay between the germline ends.

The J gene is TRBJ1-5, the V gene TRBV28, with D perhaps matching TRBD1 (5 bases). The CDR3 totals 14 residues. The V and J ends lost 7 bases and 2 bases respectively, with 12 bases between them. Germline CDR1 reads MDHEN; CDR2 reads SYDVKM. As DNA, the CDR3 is TGTGCCAGCAACATAGGAGGGGGCAATCAGCCCCAGCATTTT. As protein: CASNIGGGNQPQHF.

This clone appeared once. The CDR3, as DNA: TGTGCCAGCGACAAGGGACGGACCTACGAGCAGTACTTC. This sequence encodes CASDKGRTYEQYF. The chain is built from TRBV21-1 and TRBJ2-7. TRBV21-1 is listed as a pseudogene. This CDR3 comprises 13 residues.

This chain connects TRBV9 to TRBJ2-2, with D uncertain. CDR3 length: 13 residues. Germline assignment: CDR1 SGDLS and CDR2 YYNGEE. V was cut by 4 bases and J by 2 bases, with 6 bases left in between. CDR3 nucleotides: TGTGCCAGCAGCCCAGATAACACCGGGGAGCTGTTTTTT. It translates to CASSPDNTGELFF. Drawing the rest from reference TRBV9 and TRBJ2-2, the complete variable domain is DSGVTQTPKHLITATGQRVTLRCSPRSGDLSVYWYQQSLDQGLQFLIQYYNGEERAKGNILERFSAQQFPDLHSELNLSSLELGDSALYFCASSPDNTGELFFGEGSRLTVL.

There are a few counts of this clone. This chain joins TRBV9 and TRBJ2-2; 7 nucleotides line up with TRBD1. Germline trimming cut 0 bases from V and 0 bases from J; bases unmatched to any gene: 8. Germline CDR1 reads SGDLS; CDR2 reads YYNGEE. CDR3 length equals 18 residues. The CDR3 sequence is CASSVGPMDRTNTGELFF. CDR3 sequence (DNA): TGTGCCAGCAGCGTAGGACCCATGGACAGGACGAACACCGGGGAGCTGTTTTTT.

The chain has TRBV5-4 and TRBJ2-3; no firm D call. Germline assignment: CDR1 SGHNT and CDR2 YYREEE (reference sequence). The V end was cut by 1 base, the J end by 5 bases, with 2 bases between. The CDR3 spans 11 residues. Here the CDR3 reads CASSLRDTQYF. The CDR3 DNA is TGTGCCAGCAGCTTGAGAGATACGCAGTATTTT. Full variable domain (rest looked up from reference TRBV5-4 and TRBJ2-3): ETGVTQSPTHLIKTRGQQVTLRCSSQSGHNTVSWYQQALGQGPQFIFQYYREEENGRGNFPPRFSGLQFPNYSSELNVNALELDDSALYLCASSLRDTQYFGPGTRLTVL.